The 5 T cell receptor beta chains below come from one sample, sequenced in a study of blood T cell repertoires in COVID-19 (dated by TCRdb to the early 2020s). The method behind the library was the immunoSEQ multiplex PCR assay. The clones in this table, taken by TCRdb from immuneACCESS, are in-frame only. Not every clone is retained; where verified, under half of the shortfall comes from an unresolved V gene, and the cause of the rest is unknown. The sample table shows 200,000 to 250,000 clones, and around three quarters are seen once. The ten largest make up around 5.8% of the sample. What was sequenced was peripheral blood. The receptors shown here come from an older woman with acute or convalescent COVID-19.

This clone has a count of ten or more. This chain uses TRBV7-6 with TRBJ2-1; D perhaps matches TRBD2 (6 bases). V lost 5 bases and J lost 9, with 14 bases in between. This CDR3 is built from 13 residues. Per germline, CDR1 SGHVS and CDR2 FNYEAQ. The CDR3, as DNA: TGTGCCAGCAGCCCCCGGCTGCGGGGTGAGCAGTTCTTC. Its protein is CASSPRLRGEQFF.

The chain couples TRBV7-2 to TRBJ1-5; 7 bases fit TRBD1. V lost 4 bases to trimming and J lost 0 bases; unmatched junction nucleotides: 12. There are 18 residues in the CDR3. CDR1 is SGHTA and CDR2 is FQGNSA in the germline V gene. CDR3 sequence: CASSYRFPGTASNQPQHF. DNA for the CDR3: TGTGCCAGCAGCTACCGATTTCCTGGGACAGCTAGCAATCAGCCCCAGCATTTT.

A note on this clone: Other DNA sequences of this sample code for an identical CDR3. V and J are TRBV29-1 and TRBJ2-3, with D unclear. CDR1 is SQVTM and CDR2 is ANQGSEA in the germline V gene. The CDR3 length is 12 residues. V was trimmed by 3 bases and J by 1 base, leaving 5 bases between them. The CDR3 spells CSVDTGTDTQYF. The CDR3 nucleotides are TGCAGCGTTGATACTGGCACAGATACGCAGTATTTT.

The V call is TRBV12-3 or TRBV12-4, the J call TRBJ2-3; tentatively, D is TRBD2 (5 bases). The CDR3 consists of 13 residues. V shed 2 bases and J shed 6 bases, with 9 bases lying between them. Written as DNA, the CDR3 is TGTGCCAGCAGTTTATCGGAGGCGGATACGCAGTATTTT. This sequence encodes CASSLSEADTQYF.

This clone occurred many times. The chain couples TRBV3-1 (or the pseudogene TRBV3-2) to TRBJ2-7; D is ambiguous. The germline gives CDR1 LGHDT, CDR2 YNNKEL (reference sequence). CDR3 length: 15 residues. V was trimmed by 4 bases and J by 4 bases, leaving 17 bases between them. The CDR3 DNA reads TGTGCCAGCAGCCCCCTAGTAGCCGTCCCTTACGAGCAGTACTTC. Protein: CASSPLVAVPYEQYF.